This T cell receptor beta chain came from a study of a mutant IDH1 vaccine in newly diagnosed glioma. Study-level results: Immune responses induced by the vaccine were seen in 93.3% of patients, spanning multiple MHC alleles.

The assay was immunoSEQ multiplex PCR, and TCRdb's table has in-frame clones only and misses some. The sample yields about 68,000 clones, 75% to 85% seen once. To note about this clone: The target antigen is unknown.

The CDR3 sequence is 15 residues long. V was clipped by 6 bases and J by 1 base; unmatched bases: 5. Germline assignment: CDR1 MNHNY and CDR2 SVGAGI (reference sequence). Time point meaning: baseline, week 1 (first vaccination visit). Treatment in this sample: pre-vaccination baseline after standard-of-care therapy. Tumors from donors were new WHO grade 3 or 4 IDH1-mutant astrocytomas with ATRX loss. Sample: PBMCs, taken from a glioma patient treated with radiotherapy, temozolomide or both. This clonotype was obtained from a man aged 50-60 years with glioma. The genes are TRBV6-6 and TRBJ1-2; TRBD1 matches at 10 bases. CDR3 DNA: TGTGCCAGCAGGCCCGGGACAGGGGATAACTATGGCTACACCTTC. The encoded protein is CASRPGTGDNYGYTF.